This T cell receptor (beta chain) is drawn from a study of identical twins. The study, taken as a whole, reports: Excess sharing between twins was weaker in beta out-of-frame sequences.

TCRdb processed the 5' RACE reads anew with MiXCR; each CDR3 protein has one entry. This sample has approximately 890,000 distinct CDR3 sequences; about 12% occur once, and the top ten carry 1.5% to 2%. Trimming left V 5 bases short and J 9 bases short, with 19 bases between. Per germline, CDR1 LGHDT and CDR2 YNNKEL (reference sequence). The CDR3 is 14 residues long. Remarks on this clonotype: Its target is unknown.

The same data also went into a second study, on yellow fever vaccine responses in identical twins. That work adds: The authors reported partly convergent, partly personalized vaccine responses in identical twins.

This clonotype was obtained from a woman aged 18-35 years in good health. The sample was PBMCs. The gene calls are TRBV3-1 and TRBJ1-2; possibly TRBD1 for D (5 bases). The chain's CDR3 is CASSYGTYGGSYTF. CDR3 sequence (DNA): TGTGCCAGCAGCTACGGGACCTACGGGGGGAGCTACACCTTC.